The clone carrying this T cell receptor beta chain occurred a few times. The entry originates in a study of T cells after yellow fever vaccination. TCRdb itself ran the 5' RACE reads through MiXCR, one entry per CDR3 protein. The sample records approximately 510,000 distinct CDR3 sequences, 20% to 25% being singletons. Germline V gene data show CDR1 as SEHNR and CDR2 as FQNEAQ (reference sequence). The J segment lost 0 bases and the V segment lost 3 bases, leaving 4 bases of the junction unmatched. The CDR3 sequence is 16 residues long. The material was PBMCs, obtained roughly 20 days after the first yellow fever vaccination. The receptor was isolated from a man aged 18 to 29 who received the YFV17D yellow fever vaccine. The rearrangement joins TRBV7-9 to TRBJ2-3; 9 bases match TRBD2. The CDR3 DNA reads TGTGCCAGCAGCTTCCTAGGACTAGCGAGCACAGATACGCAGTATTTT. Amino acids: CASSFLGLASTDTQYF.